These 2 T cell receptor beta chains came from one sample sequenced in a study of T cell repertoires in cytomegalovirus infection. TCRdb independently ran MiXCR on the reads; one entry per CDR3 protein. This sample has around 540,000 distinct CDR3 sequences; around a third occur once, and the top ten carry 15% to 20%. These receptors' targets are unknown. Sequences were derived from cultured PBMCs, sampled from culture after CMV antigen stimulation. The receptors originated from a human donor in good health (CMV status not recorded). Some clones in this sample may be carry-over from other donors' samples.

This clonotype has only one observation. The chain is built from TRBV7-8 and TRBJ2-7, with a weak D call TRBD1 (5 bases). Germline-derived CDR1 and CDR2 are SGHVS and FQNEAQ. V was cut by 5 bases and J by 3 bases, with 11 bases left in between. This CDR3 has 13 residues. CDR3 loop: CASSPPGYYEQYF. Here the CDR3 DNA reads TGTGCCAGCAGCCCTCCAGGGTACTACGAGCAGTACTTC.

This clonotype was detected a few times. CDR3 nucleotides: TGTGCCAGCAGCTTAGAAGGCTCCCCAGCGGCCCAGCATTTT. Translating gives CASSLEGSPAAQHF. The rearrangement links TRBV7-9 to TRBJ1-5, with D unresolved. The CDR3 runs 14 residues. Germline V gives CDR1 SEHNR, CDR2 FQNEAQ (reference sequence). V lost 1 base to trimming and J lost 11 bases, with 15 bases between them.